Each of the 20 T cell receptor beta chains below was sequenced from the same sample in a study of blood T cells in healthy people across ages. It was with a sample-barcoded 5' primer and a J-beta primer mix that a second PCR of roughly 6 to 11 cycles was run. TCRdb processed the 5' RACE reads anew with MiXCR; each CDR3 protein has one entry. This sample yields around 1,900,000 distinct CDR3 sequences, of which about two fifths are seen a single time; 23% belongs to the top ten. Sequencing input: blood. The receptors come from a human donor in good health.

This clonotype turned up a few times. The V call is TRBV28, the J call TRBJ2-1; 8 bases match TRBD2. CDR1 and CDR2 from the germline V gene are MDHEN and SYDVKM. J was trimmed by 8 bases and V by 4 bases; bases with no gene match: 13. The CDR3 contains 16 residues. The CDR3 loop reads CASSSSGTSGFHEQFF. Here the CDR3 DNA reads TGTGCCAGCAGTTCCTCCGGGACTAGTGGGTTCCATGAGCAGTTCTTC.

The V gene is TRBV29-1, the J gene TRBJ1-1, with D possibly being TRBD1 (5 bases). The CDR3 is 10 residues long. With 3 bases removed from V and 8 bases from J, the gap between germline ends came to 7 bases. Germline CDR1 reads SQVTM; CDR2 reads ANQGSEA. The CDR3: CSVEQGEAFF. The CDR3 nucleotides read TGCAGCGTTGAGCAGGGCGAAGCTTTCTTT.

In this sample, this clonotype turned up a few times. The rearrangement uses TRBV5-1 and TRBJ2-7; D is possibly TRBD1 or TRBD2 (5 bases each). The CDR3 runs to 13 residues. V was pared by 4 bases and J by 7 bases, with 15 bases between. CDR1 is SGHRS, CDR2 YFSETQ, per germline. The CDR3 loop reads CASSRDPQEEQYF. CDR3 bases: TGCGCCAGCAGCCGGGACCCCCAGGAGGAGCAGTACTTC.

This clonotype has just a few counts. V gene TRBV12-3 or TRBV12-4 combines with J gene TRBJ2-5; TRBD1 might be the D (6 bases). Trimming pared 0 bases from V and 3 bases from J, leaving 11 bases between. The CDR3 covers 15 residues. The CDR3 is CASSLAWTVEETQYF. CDR3 coding DNA: TGTGCCAGCAGTTTAGCGTGGACAGTCGAAGAGACCCAGTACTTC.

This clonotype was counted only a few times. The J gene is TRBJ2-5, the V gene TRBV5-4, with 10 bases lining up with TRBD2. CDR1 and CDR2 from the germline V gene are SGHNT and YYREEE (reference sequence). CDR3 length: 16 residues. Losses at the gene ends were 5 bases for V and 7 bases for J; bases not matched to a gene: 14. CDR3: CASSSIAGGPSWTQYF. The CDR3 DNA is TGTGCCAGCAGTTCAATAGCGGGGGGCCCCTCATGGACCCAGTACTTC.

This clonotype occurred a few times. The chain recombines TRBV29-1 with TRBJ2-7, with D possibly being TRBD1 (6 bases). V was clipped by 5 bases and J by 7 bases, with 15 bases between them. The germline V gene encodes CDR1 SQVTM and CDR2 ANQGSEA. This CDR3 comprises 12 residues. The CDR3 nucleotides read TGCAGCGTTAGGGGGAACCGGGGTGAGCAGTACTTC. Translated, it gives CSVRGNRGEQYF.

The V gene is TRBV24-1, the J gene TRBJ1-2; weak D call: TRBD1 (6 bases). Between the trimmed V and J ends, which lost 11 bases and 4 bases, there was a span of 16 bases. Germline assignment: CDR1 KGHDR and CDR2 SFDVKD. The CDR3 extends over 13 amino acids. Here the CDR3 DNA reads TGTGCCAGTAACAGGGAAAGAGGCTATGGCTACACCTTC. This gives the protein CASNRERGYGYTF.

This chain connects TRBV7-8 to TRBJ2-7; D gene uncertain. Germline assignment: CDR1 SGHVS and CDR2 FQNEAQ. The CDR3 has 14 amino acids. The ends were cut back, 4 bases at V and 1 base at J, with 11 bases in the middle. The CDR3: CASSSSRTSYEQYF. CDR3 nucleotide sequence: TGTGCCAGCAGCTCAAGCCGGACGTCCTACGAGCAGTACTTC.

V usage is TRBV2 and J usage is TRBJ1-2, with no clear D. Germline loops: CDR1 SNHLY, CDR2 FYNNEI. This CDR3 has 15 residues. The V and J ends lost 3 bases and 4 bases respectively, with 15 bases between them. The CDR3: CASSESTLDSYGYTF. CDR3 bases: TGTGCCAGCAGTGAGAGCACTCTCGATAGCTATGGCTACACCTTC.

This chain uses TRBV7-8 with TRBJ1-5, with D unresolved. This CDR3 has 12 residues. CDR1 and CDR2 from the germline V gene are SGHVS and FQNEAQ. V gave up 0 bases and J gave up 6 bases, with 3 bases separating them. CDR3 in amino acids: CASSLALQPQHF. The DNA of the CDR3 is TGTGCCAGCAGCTTAGCTCTTCAGCCCCAGCATTTT.

This clonotype showed up just once. The junction does not match germline at one end; this may be a read error. The J gene is TRBJ2-7, the V gene TRBV20-1; D may be TRBD1 (5 bases). The CDR3 length is 17 residues. Germline loops: CDR1 DFQATT, CDR2 SNEGSKA (reference sequence). CDR3 coding DNA: TGCAGTCCTGAAAGAGACATGGACACATTGAGCTCCTACGGGCAGTACTTC. Translated, it gives CSPERDMDTLSSYGQYF.

The chain joins TRBV5-1 to TRBJ1-4; no clear D. This CDR3 spans 15 amino acids. V lost 0 bases and J 6 bases, leaving 12 bases between the germline ends. Germline loops: CDR1 SGHRS, CDR2 YFSETQ. The chain's CDR3 is CASSLVFRPDEKLFF. The CDR3 bases are TGCGCCAGCAGCTTGGTGTTCAGGCCGGATGAAAAACTGTTTTTT.

This clonotype has a handful of counts. This chain links TRBV7-2 with TRBJ2-3; 8 bases match TRBD1. The CDR3 has 14 amino acids. Trimming cost V 5 bases and J 4 bases; bases outside gene matches: 5. CDR1 and CDR2 from the germline V gene are SGHTA and FQGNSA. The CDR3 DNA reads as TGTGCCAGCAGCGCGGACAGGGTCGCAGATACGCAGTATTTT. It yields the protein CASSADRVADTQYF.

This clonotype was seen only once. J is TRBJ1-2 and V is TRBV25-1, with D maybe TRBD1 (6 bases). Trimming took 6 bases from V and 5 from J, leaving 13 bases between them. Germline values: CDR1 MGHDK, CDR2 SYGVNS. The CDR3 loop spans 13 amino acids. CDR3: CASRVGGEYGYTF. The CDR3 coding sequence is TGTGCCAGCAGAGTTGGGGGCGAATATGGCTACACCTTC.

In its sample, this clonotype was seen a few times. The chain combines TRBV5-5 with TRBJ2-7, with TRBD2 identical over 8 bases. This CDR3 contains 15 residues. CDR1 and CDR2 (germline): SGHKS, YYEKEE (reference sequence). With 0 bases clipped from V and 3 bases from J, the junction kept 5 bases outside the gene matches. The CDR3 DNA reads as TGTGCCAGCAGCTTGGCCGGGACTAGAGTCTACGAGCAGTACTTC. Translation gives CASSLAGTRVYEQYF.

This clonotype was seen repeatedly, ten times or more. This chain links TRBV20-1 with TRBJ2-1; D is unresolved. Deletions cut 6 bases from V and 4 bases from J, with 19 bases between. The CDR3 extends over 15 amino acids. Germline CDR1 DFQATT, CDR2 SNEGSKA (reference sequence). The CDR3 DNA is TGCAGTGCCGCCCCACAGCGTGGTATATACAATGAGCAGTTCTTC. Protein sequence: CSAAPQRGIYNEQFF.

This clonotype was counted ten times or more. This chain uses TRBV29-1 with TRBJ2-6; perhaps TRBD1 as D (6 bases). Trimming stripped 7 bases from V and 0 bases from J, with 19 bases between. The CDR3 spans 17 residues. Germline lookup yields CDR1 SQVTM and CDR2 ANQGSEA. Here the CDR3 reads CSGRSGEWSSGANVLTF. CDR3 DNA sequence: TGCAGCGGTCGATCAGGGGAATGGAGCTCTGGGGCCAACGTCCTGACTTTC.

V gene TRBV6-2 or TRBV6-3 combines with J gene TRBJ2-1; maybe TRBD1 (5 bases). Germline CDR1 MNHEY, CDR2 SVGEGT. V lost 6 bases, J lost 0 bases, and 18 bases lay in between. The CDR3 contains 17 residues. The CDR3 DNA reads as TGTGCCAGCAGGACTTCGGTGTTGGGGCCCTCCTACAATGAGCAGTTCTTC. This sequence encodes CASRTSVLGPSYNEQFF.

This clonotype showed up many times. This rearrangement joins TRBV12-3 or TRBV12-4 to TRBJ2-5; D uncertain. Trimming pared 6 bases from V and 3 bases from J, leaving 5 bases between. CDR3 size: 11 residues. CDR3 sequence (DNA): TGTGCCAGCAGCTTCGAAGAGACCCAGTACTTC. Amino acid sequence: CASSFEETQYF.

The chain joins TRBV20-1 to TRBJ2-1; TRBD2 matches at 12 bases. The germline gives CDR1 DFQATT, CDR2 SNEGSKA (reference sequence). The CDR3 is 14 amino acids. With V trimmed by 5 bases and J by 8 bases, 7 bases remained unmatched. The CDR3 bases are TGCAGTGCTTCCGGGACTAGCGGGTCCTATGAGCAGTTCTTC. Translating gives CSASGTSGSYEQFF.